The source of this T cell receptor (beta chain) is a study of cytomegalovirus exposure and HLA in healthy donors (dated by TCRdb to 2016 to 2017). With respect to the entire study: According to an earlier analysis of 550 to 700 of the donors, roughly 180 million T cells yielded roughly 100 million unique TCR beta sequences and 276 Gb of sequence data. An early release that covered about 600 HLA-typed donors contained around 330 gigabases of sequencing data and approximately 85 million unique TCR sequences. Of the 300 to 500 genotyped donors, approximately 80% were placed in the genetic ancestry cluster associated with self-reported Caucasian donors. The study aimed to test whether cataloging public T cell receptors could reveal signatures of past pathogen exposure. The T cell repertoires of 666 subjects were profiled by immunosequencing and related to cytomegalovirus serostatus. Along with the roughly 670-subject first cohort, a separate validation cohort of over a hundred different subjects was used. To predict cytomegalovirus infection status, the study brought together high-throughput TCR immunosequencing, statistical association of individual TCRs with disease status, and machine learning. A later analysis re-examined previously published TCR beta repertoires from roughly 650 donors and added high-resolution HLA genotyping to investigate patterns of TCR occurrence. Rather than drawing on any new phenotypic data, the later analysis identified candidate immune exposures from TCR beta sequences and the way those sequences occurred across donors. An earlier analysis of about 600 of the donors used high-throughput TCR beta sequencing to judge whether each TCR beta V gene segment behaved as functional or pseudogenic. Donor age, sex, ethnicity and CMV serostatus were compiled alongside the repertoire data. A later genetic analysis took genome-wide SNP genotypes for about 60% of the roughly 670 donors and used that subset as a discovery cohort. All discovery cohort repertoires had been generated on a single sequencing platform. Class I and class II HLA loci were covered by the typing at four-digit resolution. Typing coverage differed by locus: A, B, C, DRB1 and DQB1 were typed in roughly 620-640 donors, DQA1 in roughly 510, DPA1 in nearly 610, and DPB1 in 472. Several DR-DQ haplotypes were treated as single units for association and clustering because of strong linkage in the cohort. Across approximately 400 genotyped donors of the cohort, an average of roughly 200,000 unique TCR beta nucleotide sequences per donor were sequenced, and 15% to 20% of those sequences were non-productive. What the research found in general, with its limitations: Most TCR sequences were seen in very few donors, while some public TCRs were found in many individuals. A cluster of highly shared sequence variants was judged likely to be a technical artifact of the sequencing pipeline. Because HLA typing was unavailable for some donors at each locus, only the typed subset was used in association tests. For the cohort, immune exposure information was limited to CMV serostatus. Roughly uniform sequencing depth across donors was assumed in presence/absence analyses, although this assumption may not hold. Correlated functional status among segregating V segments might reflect linkage disequilibrium, but an unknown experimental factor could not be ruled out. The study listed 164 TCR beta chains as associated with cytomegalovirus. Assigning TCR associations to individual alleles was difficult when HLA alleles, especially DR and DQ, strongly co-occurred. Specific HLA alleles were associated with roughly 17,000 TCR beta sequences at a false discovery rate of 0.05 in a later analysis. According to the authors, the approach could potentially be generalized to other disease states and immunological phenotypes. A later genetic analysis associated a missense DCLRE1C variant with V-gene and J-gene trimming of TCR beta chains, and an independent cohort replicated the association. The earlier analysis of almost 600 of the donors excluded some 15 rarely observed V segments, including chromosome 9 orphons, because counts were too low. The 87-base-pair reads could not distinguish some IMGT-functional V segments, including TRBV6-2 and TRBV6-3, so those segments were excluded. According to a later analysis, TCR association rates differed among HLA loci, with DRB1 alleles showing the most associated TCRs and HLA-C alleles showing the fewest. In an earlier analysis of 587 of the donors, most TCR beta V segments appeared in productive rearrangements about 87% or about 30% of the time, broadly matching IMGT annotations. The classifier was reported to diagnose cytomegalovirus status with high specificity and sensitivity in both the original and validation cohorts. In a later analysis, HLA-associated TCR beta chains showed more clonal expansion and lower generation probabilities than non-associated chains that were equally common. A further reported finding was that TCR beta sequences accurately predicted the HLA-A and HLA-B alleles for most subjects in the first cohort. Compared with the approximately 710-donor mean, donors in an Asian-associated ancestry cluster had fewer N-insertions in productive TCRs, according to a later genetic analysis. Only TCR beta chains were sequenced in this cohort, and the absence of alpha or paired-chain data limited detectable features. In a later analysis, most CMV-associated TCR beta chains were found to appear HLA-restricted, with HLA associations seemingly driven largely by CMV exposure. A few of the identified cytomegalovirus-associated TCR beta chains were confirmed in vitro to be specific for cytomegalovirus antigens. According to a later analysis, parvovirus B19, influenza, CMV and Epstein-Barr virus appeared linked to several top co-occurrence clusters.

The cohort was made up of several hundred healthy bone marrow donors. At the time of sampling, all cohort members were nominally healthy, though unrecorded immune exposures were likely present. The donor was CMV seronegative and was included in the group of a few hundred seronegative cohort members. A peripheral blood sample was collected from each donor, and TCR beta sequencing was performed on peripheral blood mononuclear cells. Genomic DNA extraction from the blood cell samples was performed with the Qiagen DNeasy Blood Extraction Kit. The CDR3 numbers 16 residues from cysteine through phenylalanine. Of all the DNA, just the CDR3 is kept, 48 bases in frame from base 1. Relative to germline, V is missing 4 bases and J is missing 6 bases, with 12 bases of the junction outside any gene match. Looking up the germline V gene yields CDR1 SGHRS and CDR2 YFSETQ. Library preparation used the immunoSEQ multiplex PCR assay. A mixture of 60 forward primers for TCR Vbeta segments and 13 reverse primers for TCR Jbeta segments was used in the multiplex PCR. The CDR3 region of rearranged TCR beta genes was amplified from genomic DNA by a multiplex PCR assay. On the Illumina HiSeq System, the amplified TCR beta libraries were sequenced as 87-base-pair reads. Processing in the source paper ran as follows. Across the 670 or so repertoires, a later analysis counted about 81 million unique TCR beta chains, around 11 million of which were shared by at least two donors. Raw reads were error-corrected and collapsed into unique sequences with a nearest-neighbor algorithm that merged closely related sequences to remove PCR and sequencing errors. To assign V, D and J gene segments, CDR3 sequences were aligned to IMGT reference sequences. For a sequence to be retained, a match of at least six nucleotides to both a V gene segment and a J gene segment was required. Rearrangements were classified as productive when the CDR3 lacked stop codons and remained in frame with V and J, and all other rearrangements were classified as non-productive. Following IMGT convention, CDR3 was defined as the stretch from the second conserved V-encoded cysteine up to the conserved J-encoded phenylalanine. The earlier analysis of about 620 of the donors excluded sequences that lacked an unambiguous match to a single V gene segment. In an earlier analysis of 450 to 700 of the donors, V segments were called functional above 56.7% productive rearrangements and were called segregating when the between-donor standard deviation exceeded 5%. To diagnose cytomegalovirus status from the catalog of TCR beta chain sequences, a statistical classification framework was built. In a later analysis, TCR nucleotide sequences were compared against IMGT/GENE-DB human TR gene sequences so that V and J genes could be assigned. The TCRdist pipeline was used in a later analysis to assign CDR3 sequences and most-parsimonious VDJ recombination scenarios. In a later analysis, each TCR beta chain was defined by its CDR3 amino acid sequence together with its V-gene family, and reads without a unique V-gene family were excluded. In a later analysis, 500 to 700 highly shared, low-generation-probability nucleotide sequences were removed to address suspected cross-contamination and a sequencing artifact. A later analysis calculated a clonal expansion index for each public chain from normalized within-repertoire ranks of inferred template counts. In a later analysis, generation probabilities were computed using a VDJ recombination model fitted to out-of-frame rearrangements, and the results were checked against IGoR. A later analysis scored TCR-TCR, TCR-HLA and TCR-CMV co-occurrence with hypergeometric tests, applying a repertoire-size bias correction to TCR pairs. False discovery rates were estimated in a later analysis by permuting HLA or CMV assignments 20 times. In a later analysis, co-occurring TCRs were grouped using DBSCAN, and TCRdist sequence similarity was added for clustering within HLA-allele-positive subsets. Repertoires with fewer than 30,000 or more than 120,000 public chains, plus five repertoires with anomalous nucleotide sharing, were excluded from co-occurrence clustering. TCRdb provides this immuneACCESS table in a form limited to in-frame rearrangements. Some clones are lacking; in checked studies, under half of them reflect an unresolved V gene, and why the rest are absent is not known. The DNA gave D and trimming, while V, J and clone size come from that table. The sample includes 110,000 to 150,000 clones, with roughly 80% observed a single time. Together, the top ten hold around 3.7% of the sample.

Concerning this clone: Its antigen target is currently unknown. No base quality information exists; no much larger clone differs at one position.

The receptor's source is a male donor in good health and CMV-seronegative. The chain is made from TRBV5-1 and TRBJ2-2, with 7 bases aligning to TRBD2. Sample: PBMCs. The sequenced DNA is TGCGCCAGCAGCCCCCTCCTAGCGGCCGATTCCGGGGAGCTGTTTTTT. Its protein reads: CASSPLLAADSGELFF.